Given below is one T cell receptor (beta chain) in context. Germline CDR1 is DFQATT and CDR2 is SNEGSKA (reference sequence). The CDR3 runs to 15 residues. V was shortened by 3 bases and J by 10 bases, with 19 bases between the two germline ends. This entry is derived from a study of blood T cell repertoires in COVID-19. The overall study: The United States, Italy and Spain provided the acute and convalescent COVID-19 samples. Sources were T cells, B-cell-depleted T cells, or PBMCs; the material itself was cDNA or gDNA.

Under the authors' procedure: Amplification of reference gene primers provided the estimated nucleated cell counts. Produced via immunoSEQ multiplex PCR; TCRdb's table is partial and in-frame only. Clone size and V and J calls were adopted from that table, with D and trimming inferred from the DNA. This table holds roughly 700,000 clones, more than 80% found once. Sequenced: peripheral blood. This TCR derives from a woman aged 18 to 35 with acute or convalescent COVID-19. This chain connects TRBV20-1 to TRBJ1-6; D gene unclear. CDR3 nucleotide sequence: TGCAGTGCTAGTTTGGGAGTGGACCAAGGATCACCCCTCCACTTT. Translation gives CSASLGVDQGSPLHF.